This TCR beta chain comes out of a study of read filtering for tumor transcriptome and immune sequencing. On the study more broadly: Among patients, 17 were male and around 14 female, aged about 45 to 85 (mean around 66). Findings and caveats of the study: Dropping single-read clonotypes raised IR-seq and RNA-seq shared-clonotype correlation. RNA-seq captured clonotypes less deeply and reliably than IR-seq.

This library used roughly 400 ng RNA and molecular barcoded adaptors spanning alpha/delta and beta/gamma chains. Each CDR3 protein gets one entry after TCRdb re-called the reads with MiXCR. Among approximately 25,000 distinct CDR3 sequences listed, roughly an eighth were seen once. This clonotype was seen many times. Its antigen remains unidentified. Sampling of bone marrow took place during active disease in every patient. The receptor comes from a donor at least 40 years old with multiple myeloma. The sample taken for sequencing was a population of CD138-negative cells sorted from bone marrow.

The DNA for the CDR3 is TGTGCCAGCAGCCATTCCGGGACAGGGACCTACGAGCAGTACTTC. Residues: CASSHSGTGTYEQYF. This chain joins TRBV14 and TRBJ2-7; 9 positions agree with TRBD1. The CDR3 is 15 residues long. The germline CDR1 and CDR2 sequences are SGHDN and FVKESK. V lost 3 bases and J lost 2; bases outside the gene matches: 5. Drawing the rest from reference TRBV14 and TRBJ2-7, the complete variable domain is EAGVTQFPSHSVIEKGQTVTLRCDPISGHDNLYWYRRVMGKEIKFLLHFVKESKQDESGMPNNRFLAERTGGTYSTLKVQPAELEDSGVYFCASSHSGTGTYEQYFGPGTRLTVT.